This TCR beta chain was identified during a study of early T cells in non-severe SARS-CoV-2 infection. On the study more broadly: Unpaired chains resulted from sequencing bulk RNA of unsorted whole blood. Study-level results: Anti-spike CD8 responses were favored by VDJdb matching, which missed private and CD4 specificities.

The CDR3 covers 18 residues. The germline V gene has CDR1 MNHEY and CDR2 SVGAGI. After removal of 0 bases from V and 1 base from J, the junction contained 6 bases not matched to a gene. Attached unique molecular identifiers marked individual cDNA molecules. Via MiXCR, TCRdb re-called the 5' RACE reads, giving one row per CDR3 protein. Counted here are over 30,000 distinct CDR3 sequences, roughly 7.1% occurring once; the ten biggest clones make up approximately 13%. Concerning this clonotype itself: The antigen is not known.

Sequencing was performed on whole blood, taken at baseline. The genes are TRBV6-5 and TRBJ2-1; 10 bases are a match to TRBD2. This TCR derives from an adult who was a healthcare worker with PCR-confirmed SARS-CoV-2 infection or an uninfected control (not recorded which). DNA of the CDR3: TGTGCCAGCAGTTACTCATTACCTAGCGGGGGATCCTACAATGAGCAGTTCTTC. It yields the protein CASSYSLPSGGSYNEQFF.